Presented here are 14 T cell receptor beta chains from one specimen sequenced in a study of blood T cell repertoires in COVID-19. Assay used: immunoSEQ multiplex PCR; TCRdb lists only in-frame clones, some missing. Of about 410,000 clones listed, 89% are singletons. Sequenced: peripheral blood. These TCRs come from a woman aged 40 to 55 with COVID-19, enrolled during active disease.

The chain has TRBV2 and TRBJ1-1; D unresolved. V was pared by 3 bases and J by 2 bases, with 7 bases between. The CDR3 sequence is 13 residues long. Germline-derived CDR1 and CDR2 are SNHLY and FYNNEI. The CDR3 spells CASSDTFNTEAFF. CDR3 nucleotides: TGTGCCAGCAGTGACACATTCAACACTGAAGCTTTCTTT.

This clone has only a few counts. CDR3 sequence reads: CASSLDVLGQGHEQYF. DNA for the CDR3: TGCGCCAGCAGCTTGGATGTTTTGGGACAGGGTCACGAGCAGTACTTC. The rearrangement joins TRBV5-1 to TRBJ2-7; 9 bases agree with TRBD1. The CDR3 loop spans 16 amino acids. The V gene's germline CDR1 is SGHRS and CDR2 YFSETQ. V gave up 0 bases and J gave up 5 bases; unmatched junction bases: 9.

This clone was detected ten times or more. The chain carries TRBV27 and TRBJ1-5; possible D gene TRBD1, 5 bases. The CDR3 consists of 15 residues. The ends were cut back, 5 bases at V and 4 bases at J, with 15 bases in the middle. Germline CDR1 is MNHEY and CDR2 is SMNVEV (reference sequence). CDR3 residues: CASSPYPQENQPQHF. For the CDR3, the DNA is TGTGCCAGCAGTCCCTACCCACAGGAGAATCAGCCCCAGCATTTT.

The chain recombines TRBV10-3 with TRBJ1-3; TRBD1 matches at 7 bases. The CDR3 is made up of 15 amino acids. Losses at the gene ends were 6 bases for V and 2 bases for J; bases not matched to a gene: 7. CDR1 and CDR2 from the germline V gene are ENHRY and SYGVKD. CDR3 nucleotides: TGTGCCATCAGGGGGGGACAGAGCCCTGGAAACACCATATATTTT. This translates into CAIRGGQSPGNTIYF.

The sample holds one count of this clone. The J gene is TRBJ1-6, the V gene TRBV12-3 or TRBV12-4; no clear D gene. The CDR3 runs 13 residues. Deletions cut 3 bases from V and 8 bases from J, with 8 bases between. In DNA form, the CDR3 reads TGTGCCAGCAGTTTGAACGGAGATTCACCCCTCCACTTT. Translating gives CASSLNGDSPLHF.

The chain combines TRBV27 with TRBJ2-7; 7 bases fit TRBD1. Germline CDR1 is MNHEY and CDR2 is SMNVEV (reference sequence). This CDR3 region has 13 residues. Trimming took 7 bases from V and 6 from J; bases not matched to a gene: 9. DNA of the CDR3: TGTGCCAGCAAGGCAGGGGGATGGGGCGAGCAGTACTTC. Amino acid sequence: CASKAGGWGEQYF.

V and J are TRBV3-1 (or the pseudogene TRBV3-2) and TRBJ1-5; 10 positions agree with TRBD1. Germline-derived CDR1 and CDR2 are LGHDT and YNNKEL (reference sequence). This CDR3 comprises 14 residues. V gave up 4 bases and J gave up 3 bases; unmatched junction bases: 0. The chain's CDR3 is CASSRQGANQPQHF. The CDR3 region has the DNA TGTGCCAGCAGCCGACAGGGGGCCAATCAGCCCCAGCATTTT.

This clone was seen once. The chain carries TRBV19 and TRBJ1-6, with D uncertain. Trimming removed 1 base at V and 7 bases at J, with 11 bases between. The CDR3 is made up of 15 amino acids. Per germline, CDR1 LNHDA and CDR2 SQIVND (reference sequence). CDR3 sequence: CASSIGPAENSPLHF. The CDR3 DNA follows: TGTGCCAGTAGTATAGGTCCGGCGGAAAATTCACCCCTCCACTTT.

This chain uses TRBV27 with TRBJ1-1, with 10 bases fitting TRBD1. The CDR3 extends over 14 amino acids. V shed 0 bases and J 10 bases; nucleotides not matched to a gene: 5. CDR1 is MNHEY and CDR2 is SMNVEV in the germline V gene (reference sequence). In nucleotides, the CDR3 is TGTGCCAGCAGTTTATCGCGACAGGGGGCGAGAGCTTTCTTT. It is translated as CASSLSRQGARAFF.

The chain carries TRBV28 and TRBJ1-4, with 9 bases aligning to TRBD1. V dropped 5 bases and J dropped 7; count of bases not matched to a gene: 11. The CDR3 contains 16 residues. CDR1 and CDR2 (germline): MDHEN, SYDVKM. CDR3 loop: CASSTGGALLGEKLFF. CDR3 bases: TGTGCCAGCAGTACAGGGGGCGCCTTGTTGGGTGAAAAACTGTTTTTT.

This chain connects TRBV30 to TRBJ2-5; 10 nucleotides match TRBD2. This CDR3 has 17 amino acids. With V trimmed by 0 bases and J by 5 bases, 12 bases remained unmatched. Germline lookup yields CDR1 GTSNPN and CDR2 SVGIG (reference sequence). As DNA, the CDR3 is TGTGCCTGGAGTGTGGGTCCTAGCGGGAGTTTGTGGGAGACCCAGTACTTC. Translation: CAWSVGPSGSLWETQYF.

The V gene is TRBV24-1, the J gene TRBJ1-5; 7 bases agree with TRBD1. The trim removed 5 bases at V and 4 bases at J, leaving 13 bases unmatched. This CDR3 is 17 amino acids long. Looked up from germline, CDR1 is KGHDR and CDR2 is SFDVKD. CDR3 loop: CATSVGSGRGSNQPQHF. CDR3 coding DNA: TGTGCCACCAGTGTTGGATCTGGCAGGGGGTCTAATCAGCCCCAGCATTTT.

CDR3 DNA sequence: TGCGCCAGCAGCCAAGTATTCCGACAGGGCGGCTACACCTTC. Translated: CASSQVFRQGGYTF. This rearrangement joins TRBV4-3 to TRBJ1-2; the match to TRBD1 covers 7 bases. The CDR3 is 14 residues long. The germline CDR1 and CDR2 sequences are LGHNA and YSLEER. Unmatched junction bases numbered 7, after V lost 1 base and J lost 8 bases.

This clone came up once. The chain couples TRBV9 to TRBJ1-4; D not certain. This CDR3 contains 13 residues. CDR1 is SGDLS and CDR2 is YYNGEE in the germline V gene. Trimming stripped 0 bases from V and 4 bases from J, with 4 bases between. The DNA for the CDR3 is TGTGCCAGCAGCGTAGGAGATAATGAAAAACTGTTTTTT. This translates into CASSVGDNEKLFF. The full variable domain, its missing parts supplied by reference TRBV9 and TRBJ1-4, is DSGVTQTPKHLITATGQRVTLRCSPRSGDLSVYWYQQSLDQGLQFLIQYYNGEERAKGNILERFSAQQFPDLHSELNLSSLELGDSALYFCASSVGDNEKLFFGSGTQLSVL.